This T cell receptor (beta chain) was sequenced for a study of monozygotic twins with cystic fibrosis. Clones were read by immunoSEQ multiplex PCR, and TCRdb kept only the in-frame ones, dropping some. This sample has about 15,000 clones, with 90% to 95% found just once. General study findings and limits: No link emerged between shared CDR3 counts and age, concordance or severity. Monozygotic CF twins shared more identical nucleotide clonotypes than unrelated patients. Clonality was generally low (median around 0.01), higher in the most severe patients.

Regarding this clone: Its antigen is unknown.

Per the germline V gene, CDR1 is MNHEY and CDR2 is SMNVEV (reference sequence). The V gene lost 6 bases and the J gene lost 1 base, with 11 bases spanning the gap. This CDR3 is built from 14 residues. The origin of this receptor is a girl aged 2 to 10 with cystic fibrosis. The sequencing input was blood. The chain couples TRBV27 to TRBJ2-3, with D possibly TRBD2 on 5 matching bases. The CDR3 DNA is TGTGCCAGCAGAAACCTGGAGGGCACAGATACGCAGTATTTT. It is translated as CASRNLEGTDTQYF.